This T cell receptor beta chain originates from a study of T cells in tuberculosis. Whole-study context: IGRA-negative adolescents, IGRA-positive adolescents with latent tuberculosis and adults with active tuberculosis formed this South African cohort.

The CDR3 is 18 amino acids. CDR1 is SGHVS and CDR2 is FQNEAQ in the germline V gene. V lost 2 bases, J lost 5 bases, and 9 bases stayed unmatched. Clones were sequenced by immunoSEQ multiplex PCR, and TCRdb holds only the in-frame ones, with some missing. The table shows about 43,000 clones, with approximately 94% occurring only once. The sample comprised PBMCs. This TCR derives from a donor between 10 and 35 years old with latent tuberculosis or without tuberculosis infection. Some clones in this sample may be carry-over from other donors' samples. This chain uses TRBV7-8 with TRBJ2-4; 13 bases agree with TRBD2. The CDR3 loop is CASSLRGLAGVLENIQYF. The CDR3 region has the DNA TGTGCCAGCAGCTTACGAGGACTAGCGGGAGTCTTGGAAAACATTCAGTACTTC.